This TCR beta chain is drawn from a study of cytomegalovirus exposure and HLA in healthy donors. Study outcomes and limitations: It was 150 or so TCR beta chains that were listed as cytomegalovirus-associated.

This clone was recorded only once. Its specificity is unknown. CDR1 is LGHNT and CDR2 is FRNRAP in the germline V gene. Between the trimmed V and J ends, which lost 6 bases and 9 bases, there was a span of 12 bases. The CDR3 sequence is 12 residues long. This PCR relied on a set of 60 Vbeta primers and 13 Jbeta primers. Clones were read by immunoSEQ multiplex PCR, and TCRdb kept only the in-frame ones, dropping some. The repertoire holds around 210,000 clones, with roughly 81% as singletons. The sequence was obtained from a girl aged 2-10 years in good health and CMV-seronegative. The specimen was PBMCs. The V and J genes are TRBV12-5 and TRBJ2-1, with a tentative D call TRBD2 (6 bases). CDR3 sequence: CASGEVGLEQFF. CDR3 sequence (DNA): TGTGCTAGTGGGGAGGTGGGACTTGAGCAGTTCTTC. Full variable domain (outside the CDR3, taken from reference TRBV12-5 and TRBJ2-1): DARVTQTPRHKVTEMGQEVTMRCQPILGHNTVFWYRQTMMQGLELLAYFRNRAPLDDSGMPKDRFSAEMPDATLATLKIQPSEPRDSAVYFCASGEVGLEQFFGPGTRLTVL.